These 25 T cell receptor beta chains were sequenced from one sample in a study of liver allograft versus peripheral blood T cells. Overall study: The study compared liver allograft T cell receptor repertoires against peripheral blood repertoires of liver transplant recipients.

TCRdb re-called the reads with MiXCR, one entry per CDR3 protein. There are fewer than 6,500 distinct CDR3 sequences in the sample; roughly 17% occur only once, and 54% lies in the top ten. Source of these receptors: a human patient who had a liver transplant. Some T cells could come from the graft donor.

This clonotype was counted a few times. This sequence joins TRBV7-9 and TRBJ2-1, with TRBD2 matching 12 bases. In germline, CDR1 is SEHNR, CDR2 FQNEAQ (reference sequence). After removal of 4 bases from V and 3 bases from J, the junction contained 7 bases not matched to a gene. The length of the CDR3 is 17 residues. The CDR3: CASSSSRTSGNYNEQFF. The CDR3 DNA reads TGTGCCAGCAGCTCCTCTCGGACTAGCGGGAACTACAATGAGCAGTTCTTC.

Only a few counts were recorded for this clonotype. The chain links TRBV12-3 or TRBV12-4 to TRBJ2-1, with a tentative D call TRBD1 (5 bases). V lost 4 bases and J lost 7, with 8 bases in between. The CDR3 sequence is 12 residues long. The CDR3 nucleotides read TGTGCCAGCAGTTCATCAGGGAATGAGCAGTTCTTC. Encoded protein: CASSSSGNEQFF.

The sample holds a few counts of this clonotype. CDR3: CASSYEARPSYEQYF. The DNA of the CDR3 is TGTGCCAGCAGTTACGAAGCTCGTCCCTCCTACGAGCAGTACTTC. The rearrangement links TRBV6-6 to TRBJ2-7; D ambiguous. Germline assignment: CDR1 MNHNY and CDR2 SVGAGI (reference sequence). Trimming cost V 2 bases and J 0 bases, with 11 bases left between them. This CDR3 region has 15 residues.

The J gene is TRBJ2-7, the V gene TRBV28; 8 bases match TRBD1. There are 16 residues in the CDR3. V shed 4 bases and J 3 bases; nucleotides not matched to a gene: 11. Germline loops: CDR1 MDHEN, CDR2 SYDVKM. The CDR3 bases are TGTGCCAGCAGTTCCTCGACAGGGGCGTCCTACTACGAGCAGTACTTC. This encodes CASSSSTGASYYEQYF.

This clonotype was counted many times. The chain links TRBV6-5 to TRBJ1-1; D unresolved. V was cut by 2 bases and J by 1 base, with 5 bases left in between. The CDR3 contains 13 residues. CDR1 MNHEY and CDR2 SVGAGI come from the germline V gene. CDR3 DNA sequence: TGTGCCAGCAGTTACAAGGAGAACACTGAAGCTTTCTTT. Amino acids: CASSYKENTEAFF.

V and J are TRBV13 and TRBJ2-7; possibly TRBD1 for D (5 bases). Germline V gene data show CDR1 as PRHDT and CDR2 as FYEKMQ (reference sequence). The V and J ends lost 0 bases and 1 base respectively, with 10 bases between them. This CDR3 region has 15 residues. The CDR3 loop reads CASSLGQDLSYEQYF. Here the CDR3 DNA reads TGTGCCAGCAGCTTAGGACAGGACCTGTCCTACGAGCAGTACTTC.

Sample share makes this clonotype medium-sized. This rearrangement joins TRBV28 to TRBJ1-6; TRBD1 might be the D (6 bases). Germline V gene lookup returns CDR1 MDHEN and CDR2 SYDVKM. This CDR3 has 14 residues. V was shortened by 3 bases and J by 11 bases, with 14 bases between the two germline ends. CDR3 in DNA: TGTGCCAGCAGTTTGAGGGGGTACGCTCCACCCCTCCACTTT. It codes for CASSLRGYAPPLHF.

The CDR3: CASSLRTGRTSSYNSPLHF. Here the CDR3 DNA reads TGTGCCAGCAGCTTAAGGACAGGGCGTACAAGCTCCTATAATTCACCCCTCCACTTT. The chain employs TRBV7-9 and TRBJ1-6; 8 bases map to TRBD1. The CDR3 is made up of 19 amino acids. After removal of 2 bases from V and 0 bases from J, the junction contained 9 bases not matched to a gene. CDR1 and CDR2 (germline): SEHNR, FQNEAQ (reference sequence).

This clonotype is categorized as medium-sized. V is TRBV10-3 and J is TRBJ2-7; TRBD1 is a possible D gene (6 bases). Trimming cost V 3 bases and J 5 bases, with 17 bases left between them. Germline V gene lookup returns CDR1 ENHRY and CDR2 SYGVKD. The CDR3 spans 15 residues. CDR3: CAISDAAGEFHEQYF. The DNA of the CDR3 is TGTGCCATCAGTGACGCGGCAGGGGAGTTCCACGAGCAGTACTTC.

This clonotype was counted between two and nine times. V usage is TRBV6-7 and J usage is TRBJ1-1; D unresolved. TRBV6-7 falls under the ORF class, with uncertain function. The V end was cut by 2 bases, the J end by 3 bases, with 7 bases between. The CDR3 consists of 13 residues. The CDR3 here is CASSYPLDTEAFF. The CDR3 nucleotides are TGTGCCAGCAGTTACCCGCTGGACACTGAAGCTTTCTTT.

V is TRBV28 and J is TRBJ1-1; D not certain. Trimming shortened V by 4 bases and J by 4 bases, and 13 bases separated the two germline ends. Germline CDR1 is MDHEN and CDR2 is SYDVKM. The CDR3 is made up of 14 amino acids. The CDR3 reads CASSYNTGSTEAFF. CDR3 bases: TGTGCCAGCAGTTACAACACCGGCAGCACTGAAGCTTTCTTT.

The table lists this clonotype with a few counts. The V and J genes are TRBV28 and TRBJ1-1; D remains ambiguous. V was pared by 2 bases and J by 4 bases, with 14 bases between. The germline gives CDR1 MDHEN, CDR2 SYDVKM. The CDR3 length is 15 residues. CDR3 in DNA: TGTGCCAGCAGTTTACTCGCTACCTTGCGCACTGAAGCTTTCTTT. Encoded protein: CASSLLATLRTEAFF.

The chain uses TRBV30 and TRBJ2-1; no clear D gene. Deletions cut 4 bases from V and 0 bases from J, with 13 bases between. Germline V gene sequence: CDR1 GTSNPN, CDR2 SVGIG (reference sequence). This CDR3 has 15 residues. The DNA for the CDR3 is TGTGCCTGGACTCCAAGTACGGACTCCTACAATGAGCAGTTCTTC. Its translation: CAWTPSTDSYNEQFF.

The chain employs TRBV12-3 or TRBV12-4 and TRBJ1-6, with D uncertain. Deletions cut 2 bases from V and 8 bases from J, with 7 bases between. This CDR3 comprises 13 residues. DNA of the CDR3: TGTGCCAGCAGTTTATTGTCTGATTCACCCCTCCACTTT. Its translation: CASSLLSDSPLHF.

By its share, this clonotype is medium-sized. The genes are TRBV6-1 and TRBJ1-2; 9 bases fit TRBD1. The CDR3 is 13 residues long. The V segment lost 8 bases and the J segment 3 bases; nucleotides outside the gene matches: 4. Looked up from germline, CDR1 is MNHNS and CDR2 is SASEGT. The CDR3 nucleotides are TGTGCCAGCCGGGACAGGGAATACTATGGCTACACCTTC. It specifies CASRDREYYGYTF.

This clonotype was counted between two and nine times. This sequence joins TRBV28 and TRBJ2-7; weak D call: TRBD2 (5 bases). Germline V gene lookup returns CDR1 MDHEN and CDR2 SYDVKM. The CDR3 spans 16 residues. Trimming left V 2 bases short and J 3 bases short, with 17 bases between. The CDR3 loop reads CASSLLSGIGGYEQYF. The CDR3 region has the DNA TGTGCCAGCAGTTTACTATCGGGAATTGGAGGCTACGAGCAGTACTTC.

A single count supports this clonotype. A much larger clone lies one base from this, so it may be a read error. The V gene is TRBV27, the J gene TRBJ2-7; 8 nucleotides line up with TRBD1. The CDR3 sequence is 14 residues long. J was trimmed by 7 bases and V by 2 bases; bases with no gene match: 7. CDR1 MNHEY and CDR2 SMNVEV come from the germline V gene (reference sequence). CDR3 residues: CASSLGAGGYEQYF. The CDR3 coding sequence is TGTGCCAGCAGTTTAGGGGCAGGGGGCTATGAGCAGTACTTC.

This clonotype is labeled medium-sized. The genes are TRBV27 and TRBJ1-1; 9 bases align to TRBD1. Germline-derived CDR1 and CDR2 are MNHEY and SMNVEV (reference sequence). The junction had 4 bases not matched to a gene; V was cut back by 5 bases and J by 3 bases. CDR3 size: 14 residues. The CDR3 loop is CASSDTGGYTEAFF. As DNA, the CDR3 is TGTGCCAGCAGTGATACAGGGGGCTACACTGAAGCTTTCTTT.

V and J are TRBV12-3 or TRBV12-4 and TRBJ2-1; 9 bases match TRBD2. J was trimmed by 6 bases and V by 9 bases; bases with no gene match: 15. The CDR3 consists of 16 residues. The CDR3 DNA follows: TGTGCCAGTAGAACAGCGGGAGGCCACCTTGGCAATGAGCAGTTCTTC. This encodes CASRTAGGHLGNEQFF.

This clonotype was detected ten times or more. CDR3 nucleotide sequence: TGTGCCAGCAGTCTGGGGGGGGCAGGTGAAGCTTTCTTT. Translated: CASSLGGAGEAFF. The chain has TRBV7-2 and TRBJ1-1; TRBD1 might be the D (6 bases). The CDR3 length is 13 residues. Germline CDR1 reads SGHTA; CDR2 reads FQGNSA. Trimming pared 6 bases from V and 7 bases from J, leaving 15 bases between.

This clonotype was seen many times. The CDR3, as DNA: TGTGCCAGCGCACTAGACTCTCCGCGCTCCTACAATGAGCAGTTCTTC. Protein sequence: CASALDSPRSYNEQFF. V usage is TRBV5-6 and J usage is TRBJ2-1; tentatively, D is TRBD2 (5 bases). From germline, CDR1 is SGHDT and CDR2 YYEEEE. The CDR3 has 16 residues. The V and J ends lost 7 bases and 0 bases respectively, with 17 bases between them. Drawing the rest from reference TRBV5-6 and TRBJ2-1, the complete variable domain is DAGVTQSPTHLIKTRGQQVTLRCSPKSGHDTVSWYQQALGQGPQFIFQYYEEEERQRGNFPDRFSGHQFPNYSSELNVNALLLGDSALYLCASALDSPRSYNEQFFGPGTRLTVL.

This rearrangement joins TRBV5-4 to TRBJ1-2, with a weak D call TRBD1 (6 bases). V was trimmed by 0 bases and J by 8 bases, leaving 11 bases between them. There are 13 residues in the CDR3. The germline V gene has CDR1 SGHNT and CDR2 YYREEE (reference sequence). The DNA for the CDR3 is TGTGCCAGCAGCTTGGGGGGGCCTCTAGGCTACACCTTC. Protein: CASSLGGPLGYTF.

V and J are TRBV20-1 and TRBJ2-3, with D maybe TRBD2 (5 bases). V was pared by 6 bases and J by 2 bases, with 9 bases between. There are 12 residues in the CDR3. Looked up from germline, CDR1 is DFQATT and CDR2 is SNEGSKA (reference sequence). In DNA, the CDR3 is TGCAGTGCGCCGGGGATCACAGATACGCAGTATTTT. This sequence encodes CSAPGITDTQYF.

This CDR3 is CASSGGLAGVGDNEQFF. In nucleotides, the CDR3 is TGTGCCAGCAGCGGAGGACTAGCGGGAGTAGGGGACAATGAGCAGTTCTTC. The chain couples TRBV9 to TRBJ2-1; 13 nucleotides agree with TRBD2. The CDR3 covers 17 residues. Germline loops: CDR1 SGDLS, CDR2 YYNGEE. V was pared by 3 bases and J by 5 bases, with 8 bases of the junction left unmatched.

The chain couples TRBV11-2 to TRBJ2-1; the D is unclear. Germline V gene lookup returns CDR1 SGHAT and CDR2 FQNNGV. CDR3 length equals 15 residues. Trimming took off 2 bases at V and 1 base at J, with 9 bases between the two ends. CDR3 loop: CASSLLGYSYNEQFF. CDR3 nucleotides: TGTGCCAGCAGCTTATTAGGGTATTCCTACAATGAGCAGTTCTTC. The variable domain in full, completed from reference TRBV11-2 and TRBJ2-1, reads EAGVAQSPRYKIIEKRQSVAFWCNPISGHATLYWYQQILGQGPKLLIQFQNNGVVDDSQLPKDRFSAERLKGVDSTLKIQPAKLEDSAVYLCASSLLGYSYNEQFFGPGTRLTVL.